The 4 T cell receptor beta chains below come from one sample, sequenced in a study of shared clonotypes between healthy human individuals. Assay used: immunoSEQ multiplex PCR; TCRdb lists only in-frame clones, some missing. The sample lists roughly 490,000 clones; around 79% were seen once. Sample: PBMCs. These receptor sequences come from a woman aged 40-49 years in good health. Some clones in this sample may be carry-over from other donors' samples.

The V and J genes are TRBV10-3 and TRBJ2-1, with TRBD2 identical over 15 bases. CDR3 size: 18 residues. V lost 0 bases, J lost 11 bases, and 11 bases stayed unmatched. CDR1 and CDR2 (germline): ENHRY, SYGVKD. CDR3 loop: CAISESRVGTSGRPQQFF. CDR3 in DNA: TGTGCCATCAGTGAGTCCAGGGTTGGGACTAGCGGGAGGCCCCAGCAGTTCTTC.

The chain couples TRBV5-1 to TRBJ2-3; D possibly corresponds to TRBD1 (5 bases). This CDR3 contains 18 residues. V lost 0 bases to trimming and J lost 1 base, with 18 bases between them. From germline, CDR1 is SGHRS and CDR2 YFSETQ. The CDR3 DNA follows: TGCGCCAGCAGCTTGGCGTCGGCTATCCAGGGTGGCACAGATACGCAGTATTTT. Its translation is CASSLASAIQGGTDTQYF.

This clone was seen more than once but under ten times. The chain carries TRBV27 and TRBJ2-2; possible D gene TRBD2, 7 bases. CDR1 is MNHEY, CDR2 SMNVEV, per germline (reference sequence). V was pared by 8 bases and J by 8 bases, with 27 bases between. The CDR3 has 17 residues. The CDR3: CASRRGRAAGTWGELFF. In DNA form, the CDR3 reads TGTGCCAGCCGGAGGGGGAGGGCCGCCGGGACCTGGGGGGAGCTGTTTTTT.

V is TRBV18 and J is TRBJ2-7, with 10 bases identical to TRBD1. The CDR3 sequence is 18 residues long. V lost 0 bases, J lost 3 bases, and 11 bases stayed unmatched. CDR1 KGHSH and CDR2 LQKENI come from the germline V gene. The CDR3 DNA reads as TGTGCCAGCTCACCACCGGGACAGGGGTCCCACGGCGGCTACGAGCAGTACTTC. This codes for CASSPPGQGSHGGYEQYF.